The next 21 T cell receptor beta chains were all read from a single sample in a study of human T cells and chemical hapten exposure. TCRdb itself ran the RACE reads through MiXCR, one entry per CDR3 protein. Of 300,000 to 350,000 distinct CDR3 sequences listed, around 7% are singletons. Time point specified: patch test 1, 2 weeks after DPC sensitization. Treatment noted: therapeutic diphenylcyclopropenone sensitization with weekly scalp DPC. The sample in question was whole blood, obtained in connection with sensitization to the hapten diphenylcyclopropenone (DPC). Every receptor here comes from a woman under 30 with alopecia areata. Some clones in this sample may be carry-over from other donors' samples.

In its sample, this clonotype was seen a few times. The V and J genes are TRBV27 and TRBJ1-3; D perhaps matches TRBD1 (6 bases). Trimming stripped 2 bases from V and 8 bases from J, with 16 bases between. The CDR3 spans 15 residues. Looked up from germline, CDR1 is MNHEY and CDR2 is SMNVEV (reference sequence). CDR3 loop: CASSLGGGILDTIYF. The CDR3 region has the DNA TGTGCCAGCAGTTTAGGAGGGGGGATTTTGGACACCATATATTTT.

The rearrangement joins TRBV24-1 to TRBJ1-1; D not certain. Germline lookup yields CDR1 KGHDR and CDR2 SFDVKD. The V gene lost 2 bases and the J gene lost 2 bases, with 20 bases spanning the gap. The CDR3 loop spans 18 amino acids. The CDR3 DNA reads TGTGCCACCAGTGATTATCCCGACCGAGACTATGAAAACACTGAAGCTTTCTTT. Amino acid sequence: CATSDYPDRDYENTEAFF.

In its sample, this clonotype was seen many times. The genes are TRBV29-1 and TRBJ2-1; D uncertain. Trimming took 4 bases from V and 6 from J, leaving 4 bases between them. In germline, CDR1 is SQVTM, CDR2 ANQGSEA. CDR3 length: 10 residues. The CDR3 DNA is TGCAGCGTTGCCCTCAATGAGCAGTTCTTC. Protein sequence: CSVALNEQFF.

This rearrangement joins TRBV4-3 to TRBJ1-4; 8 bases match TRBD1. Looked up from germline, CDR1 is LGHNA and CDR2 is YSLEER. The V gene end was trimmed by 1 base and the J gene end by 3 bases; junction bases not matched to a gene: 1. The CDR3 runs 15 residues. The CDR3 region has the DNA TGCGCCAGCAGCCAAGGGACAGGGCCTAATGAAAAACTGTTTTTT. It encodes CASSQGTGPNEKLFF.

This clonotype was picked up many times. The chain has TRBV5-4 and TRBJ2-7, with 9 bases identical to TRBD1. This CDR3 spans 14 amino acids. Germline V lookup: CDR1 SGHNT, CDR2 YYREEE (reference sequence). The trim removed 4 bases at V and 5 bases at J, leaving 7 bases unmatched. The chain's CDR3 is CASSGTGSENEQYF. The CDR3 DNA follows: TGTGCCAGCAGCGGGACAGGGTCAGAGAACGAGCAGTACTTC.

This clonotype has a count of ten or more. This chain joins TRBV4-2 and TRBJ2-1, with TRBD2 as a possible D gene (7 bases). This CDR3 comprises 16 residues. Germline V gene sequence: CDR1 LGHNA, CDR2 YNFKEQ. V dropped 1 base and J dropped 0 bases, with 10 bases sitting between them. The CDR3 nucleotides are TGTGCCAGCAGCCAAGGACGGGGGGCCTCCTACAATGAGCAGTTCTTC. Translated: CASSQGRGASYNEQFF.

This chain links TRBV6-5 with TRBJ1-1; tentatively, D is TRBD1 (5 bases). This CDR3 contains 13 residues. Germline V lookup: CDR1 MNHEY, CDR2 SVGAGI. Trimming took off 2 bases at V and 4 bases at J, with 8 bases between the two ends. CDR3 residues: CASSYGRVTEAFF. In DNA, the CDR3 is TGTGCCAGCAGTTACGGCAGGGTCACTGAAGCTTTCTTT.

This clonotype was counted a few times. The rearrangement links TRBV7-2 to TRBJ2-1, with TRBD2 matching 7 bases. V lost 2 bases to trimming and J lost 6 bases; unmatched junction nucleotides: 13. The CDR3 loop spans 17 amino acids. In germline, CDR1 is SGHTA, CDR2 FQGNSA. CDR3 DNA sequence: TGTGCCAGCAGCTTATTTCGCGGGGGAACGCCCATCAATGAGCAGTTCTTC. Its protein is CASSLFRGGTPINEQFF. The complete variable domain, with remaining parts taken from reference TRBV7-2 and TRBJ2-1, reads GAGVSQSPSNKVTEKGKDVELRCDPISGHTALYWYRQSLGQGLEFLIYFQGNSAPDKSGLPSDRFSAERTGGSVSTLTIQRTQQEDSAVYLCASSLFRGGTPINEQFFGPGTRLTVL.

This CDR3 reads CASSYLSNEQFF. Written as DNA, the CDR3 is TGTGCCAGCAGTTACCTCTCCAATGAGCAGTTCTTC. This chain connects TRBV6-2 or TRBV6-3 to TRBJ2-1; D is unresolved. The CDR3 covers 12 residues. Germline assignment: CDR1 MNHEY and CDR2 SVGEGT. Trimming left V 2 bases short and J 6 bases short, with 5 bases between.

This chain links TRBV18 with TRBJ1-3; D is ambiguous. CDR3 length: 21 residues. Deletions cut 1 base from V and 2 bases from J, with 27 bases between. The V gene's germline CDR1 is KGHSH and CDR2 LQKENI. This CDR3 is CASSPRQPKGESPLTGNTIYF. The DNA for the CDR3 is TGTGCCAGCTCACCACGGCAACCGAAGGGAGAAAGTCCCCTTACTGGAAACACCATATATTTT.

The V gene is TRBV28, the J gene TRBJ2-1, with a possible D match to TRBD1 (6 bases). Germline V CDR1 and CDR2: MDHEN, SYDVKM. This CDR3 region has 14 residues. V lost 4 bases and J lost 3, with 10 bases in between. The CDR3: CASSSQGSYNEQFF. The CDR3 region has the DNA TGTGCCAGCAGTTCCCAGGGGAGCTACAATGAGCAGTTCTTC.

This clonotype was seen just once. The chain employs TRBV5-1 and TRBJ2-3; D is perhaps TRBD2 (6 bases). Germline values: CDR1 SGHRS, CDR2 YFSETQ. The CDR3 runs 14 residues. V lost 4 bases and J lost 6, with 15 bases in between. The CDR3 DNA reads TGCGCCAGCAGCCATATTTCTAGCGACGATACGCAGTATTTT. Its translation is CASSHISSDDTQYF.

This clonotype was detected only a few times. The rearrangement uses TRBV28 and TRBJ2-3, with D maybe TRBD2 (5 bases). The CDR3 covers 16 residues. Trimming stripped 5 bases from V and 0 bases from J, with 15 bases between. CDR1 and CDR2 from the germline V gene are MDHEN and SYDVKM. The CDR3, as DNA: TGTGCCAGCAGTCGGGGAACGCTATCTAGCACAGATACGCAGTATTTT. Residues: CASSRGTLSSTDTQYF.

Ten or more counts support this clonotype. The chain recombines TRBV12-3 or TRBV12-4 with TRBJ1-1; no clear D gene. V was clipped by 1 base and J by 3 bases, with 6 bases between them. This CDR3 has 13 amino acids. The DNA for the CDR3 is TGTGCCAGCAGTTTAGGGGCCGACACTGAAGCTTTCTTT. It translates to CASSLGADTEAFF.

The V and J genes are TRBV6-5 and TRBJ2-7; 8 bases fit TRBD1. Germline V lookup: CDR1 MNHEY, CDR2 SVGAGI. V shed 2 bases and J 1 base; nucleotides not matched to a gene: 4. CDR3 length equals 15 residues. The CDR3 coding sequence is TGTGCCAGCAGTTACAGTGGACAGGGTTCCTACGAGCAGTACTTC. The encoded protein is CASSYSGQGSYEQYF.

This clonotype was observed once. The gene calls are TRBV7-9 and TRBJ1-1; D may be TRBD1 (6 bases). CDR3 size: 14 residues. Germline V CDR1 and CDR2: SEHNR, FQNEAQ (reference sequence). Trimming shortened V by 0 bases and J by 8 bases, and 13 bases separated the two germline ends. The CDR3 loop is CASSLADRGAEAFF. The CDR3 bases are TGTGCCAGCAGCTTAGCGGATAGGGGGGCCGAAGCTTTCTTT.

This clonotype has just a few counts. This chain uses TRBV10-3 with TRBJ2-3, with 7 bases aligning to TRBD2. This CDR3 spans 13 amino acids. The V gene's germline CDR1 is ENHRY and CDR2 SYGVKD. V lost 10 bases and J lost 2; bases outside the gene matches: 6. CDR3 region: CARSAGLTDTQYF. DNA of the CDR3: TGTGCCAGGTCAGCGGGGCTCACAGATACGCAGTATTTT.

This sequence joins TRBV7-9 and TRBJ2-7; unclear D gene. The CDR3 has 13 residues. Trimming pared 5 bases from V and 2 bases from J, leaving 10 bases between. From germline, CDR1 is SEHNR and CDR2 FQNEAQ (reference sequence). The CDR3 bases are TGTGCCAGCAGCGACCTCACCACCTACGAGCAGTACTTC. Translating it yields CASSDLTTYEQYF. Full variable domain (rest looked up from reference TRBV7-9 and TRBJ2-7): DTGVSQNPRHKITKRGQNVTFRCDPISEHNRLYWYRQTLGQGPEFLTYFQNEAQLEKSRLLSDRFSAERPKGSFSTLEIQRTEQGDSAMYLCASSDLTTYEQYFGPGTRLTVT.

This clonotype has only one observation. The chain links TRBV29-1 to TRBJ1-2; D gene ambiguous. CDR3 length: 12 residues. Trimming stripped 4 bases from V and 2 bases from J, with 8 bases between. The V gene's germline CDR1 is SQVTM and CDR2 ANQGSEA. Written as DNA, the CDR3 is TGCAGCGTTGGGGTGGAAAACTATGGCTACACCTTC. This codes for CSVGVENYGYTF.

The sample holds a few counts of this clonotype. The rearrangement joins TRBV6-1 to TRBJ2-7; the D gene is possibly TRBD1 (7 bases). This CDR3 comprises 13 residues. CDR1 is MNHNS, CDR2 SASEGT, per germline. Trimming shortened V by 7 bases and J by 6 bases, and 16 bases separated the two germline ends. The CDR3 sequence is CASTNPGGGEQYF. DNA for the CDR3: TGTGCCAGCACCAACCCAGGGGGAGGCGAGCAGTACTTC.

In this sample, this clonotype turned up many times. The rearrangement links TRBV4-1 to TRBJ1-1, with TRBD1 matching 10 bases. Germline V gene data show CDR1 as MGHRA and CDR2 as YSYEKL. The CDR3 has 17 amino acids. Trimming took 1 base from V and 6 from J; bases not matched to a gene: 11. CDR3 bases: TGCGCCAGCAGCCAAGTTCCCCAACGACAGGGGGCCGCTGAAGCTTTCTTT. Protein: CASSQVPQRQGAAEAFF.